This entry describes one T cell receptor beta chain. Trimming shortened V by 0 bases and J by 5 bases, and 10 bases separated the two germline ends. Germline lookup yields CDR1 MNHNY and CDR2 SVGAGI (reference sequence). The CDR3 has 14 residues. The sample comes from a study of T cell changes during pregnancy in multiple sclerosis. Only in-frame clones appear in the TCRdb table, and some are missing; sequencing was by immunoSEQ multiplex PCR. The table has fewer than 60,000 clones, about 90% seen once. J is TRBJ1-1 and V is TRBV6-6, with D possibly being TRBD1 (5 bases). Sample: CD4+ T cells from peripheral blood mononuclear cells, taken after pregnancy. The clonotype comes from a female donor with multiple sclerosis, enrolled in a pregnancy study. The CDR3 nucleotides are TGTGCCAGCAGTTACTCGAAGGCAGGGACTGAAGCTTTCTTT. Its protein product is CASSYSKAGTEAFF.